Listed below are T cell receptor beta chains from one sample, sequenced in a study of technical replicates of blood from four donors. Profiled with immunoSEQ multiplex PCR; TCRdb holds only in-frame clones, not every one. The sample consists of tens of thousands of clones, more than 80% of them appearing once. Material: PBMCs. These receptors all come from a human donor in good health. Some clones in this sample may be carry-over from other donors' samples. The CDR3 runs from the conserved cysteine through the conserved F or W. Each record gives: V gene, J gene, clone size, D gene, CDR3 DNA, CDR3 protein. D genes are given only for firm matches. For some rows the clone size is stated as once, few or many, or as a class when expanded; others skip it.

V gene: TRBV6-5; J gene: TRBJ2-3; clone size: .; D gene: TRBD1; CDR3 DNA: TGTGCCAGCAGTCTCGAAGGACAGGGAAGGTATGCGCAGTATTTT; CDR3 protein: CASSLEGQGRYAQYF
V gene: TRBV7-9; J gene: TRBJ1-4; clone size: .; D gene: .; CDR3 DNA: TGTGCCAGCAGCATTAGAACAGGGTCGAAAGGGGAAAAACTGTTTTTT; CDR3 protein: CASSIRTGSKGEKLFF
V gene: TRBV27; J gene: TRBJ2-7; clone size: .; D gene: TRBD2; CDR3 DNA: TGTGCCAGCAGTTTATCCGGGGGGAAGTACGAGCAGTACTTC; CDR3 protein: CASSLSGGKYEQYF
V gene: TRBV20-1; J gene: TRBJ2-5; clone size: .; D gene: TRBD2; CDR3 DNA: TGCAGTGCTACTATCGGGACTAGTCGGTACTTC; CDR3 protein: CSATIGTSRYF
V gene: TRBV11-2; J gene: TRBJ2-1; clone size: .; D gene: TRBD2; CDR3 DNA: TGTGCCAGCAGCTTAGGAGGGCGGGGGGGAAGCTCCTACAATGAGCAGTTCTTC; CDR3 protein: CASSLGGRGGSSYNEQFF
V gene: TRBV28; J gene: TRBJ2-2; clone size: .; D gene: .; CDR3 DNA: TGTGCCAGCAGTTTAGGACTCCAGAACACCGGGGAGCTGTTTTTT; CDR3 protein: CASSLGLQNTGELFF
V gene: TRBV5-1; J gene: TRBJ2-6; clone size: .; D gene: .; CDR3 DNA: TGCGCCAGCAGCTTTCAGGGTACCTCTGGGGCCAACGTCCTGACTTTC; CDR3 protein: CASSFQGTSGANVLTF
V gene: TRBV7-9; J gene: TRBJ2-1; clone size: .; D gene: TRBD2; CDR3 DNA: TGTGCCAGCAGATCCGGGACTAGCTCCTACAATGAGCAGTTCTTC; CDR3 protein: CASRSGTSSYNEQFF
V gene: TRBV27; J gene: TRBJ2-7; clone size: few; D gene: .; CDR3 DNA: TGTGCCAGCAGTTCAGGGCCTTACTACGAGCAGTACTTC; CDR3 protein: CASSSGPYYEQYF
V gene: TRBV4-2; J gene: TRBJ2-2; clone size: once; D gene: .; CDR3 DNA: TGTGCCAGCAGCCAAGGAGGGGGCACCGGGGAGCTGTTTTTT; CDR3 protein: CASSQGGGTGELFF
V gene: TRBV27; J gene: TRBJ2-1; clone size: .; D gene: TRBD2; CDR3 DNA: TGTGCCAGCAGTTTCGACCCGGGACTAGCATACAATGAGCAGTTCTTC; CDR3 protein: CASSFDPGLAYNEQFF
V gene: TRBV5-1; J gene: TRBJ2-2; clone size: once; D gene: TRBD2; CDR3 DNA: TGCGCCAGCAGCTACCTAGCGGGGGTGAACACCGGGGAGCTGTTTTTT; CDR3 protein: CASSYLAGVNTGELFF
V gene: TRBV7-3; J gene: TRBJ2-3; clone size: once; D gene: .; CDR3 DNA: TGTGCCAGCAGCTCCTCCCCCTGGGGGGACAGTAGCACAGATACGCAGTATTTT; CDR3 protein: CASSSSPWGDSSTDTQYF
V gene: TRBV11-2; J gene: TRBJ2-7; clone size: once; D gene: TRBD1; CDR3 DNA: TGTGCCAGCAGCGTCGTTCCGGGACAGTTCTCCTACGAGCAGTACTTC; CDR3 protein: CASSVVPGQFSYEQYF
V gene: TRBV6-5; J gene: TRBJ2-3; clone size: .; D gene: .; CDR3 DNA: TGTGCCAGCAGTTCAGGCGGGACCACCACAGATACGCAGTATTTT; CDR3 protein: CASSSGGTTTDTQYF